This T cell receptor beta chain was identified in a study of CD8 T cells in ankylosing spondylitis. CDR3 length: 14 residues. The V end was cut by 4 bases, the J end by 1 base, with 11 bases between. CDR1 is SGHRS, CDR2 YFSETQ, per germline. There are many counts of this clonotype. TCRdb reanalysed the 5' RACE reads using MiXCR and keeps one entry per CDR3 protein. Here the sample spans some 150,000 distinct CDR3 sequences, over 9.5% being singletons. The sequence derives from a female donor with ankylosing spondylitis or in good health (not recorded which). Specimen: blood, either unsorted or a sorted T cell fraction (not recorded which). The chain couples TRBV5-1 to TRBJ2-5; perhaps TRBD1 as D (5 bases). The CDR3 loop reads CASSLGHFQETQYF. CDR3 in DNA: TGCGCCAGCAGCCTTGGACACTTCCAAGAGACCCAGTACTTC.